This T cell receptor beta chain was captured in a study of blood T cell repertoires in COVID-19 (dated by TCRdb to about 2020). With respect to the entire study: Samples covering the acute and convalescent phases of COVID-19 were provided by collaborators in the United States, Italy and Spain. Where HLA class I and class II types were available, the types were taken from metadata supplied by the sample provider, not from assay-based typing. The repertoires were released in a freely available public database intended as a resource for research on the immune response to SARS-CoV-2. Nearly every sample came with metadata listing a de-identified subject ID, COVID-19 status, age in years and sex. The dataset comprised deeply sampled blood TCRbeta repertoires from subjects exposed to, actively infected with, or recovered from COVID-19. The samples were drawn from the first 160 participants of the ongoing ImmuneRACE study and from 950 to 1,500 subjects provided by 6 global collaborators. The material from the prospective study consisted of cDNA or gDNA derived from T cells, B-cell-depleted T cells, or PBMCs.

TCRbeta CDR3 regions were amplified from genomic DNA using the immunoSEQ Assay, a bias-controlled multiplex PCR. The authors' pipeline ran thus. The number of nucleated cells in each sample was estimated from the amplification of reference gene primers within the assay. To quantify the absolute abundance of each unique TCRbeta CDR3 rearrangement, sequence reads were collapsed and filtered. For each sample, productive Simpson clonality was calculated by taking the square root of Simpson's diversity index across productive rearrangements. Here the immuneACCESS table is served through TCRdb, limited to in-frame sequences with V and J called. Missing clones are a known gap in these copies; in checked studies unresolved V genes cover under half, and the rest lacks a known reason. V and J calls and clone size come straight from that table; D and trimming were deduced from the DNA. The sample data list 70,000 or so clones, and approximately 90% of these were observed just once. Around 0.6% of the sample is in the top ten clones.

Study-level results and caveats: Clinical and demographic metadata were provided uncurated, with the amount varying by source and participant.

Each collaborating institution followed its own protocols to collect whole blood in K2EDTA tubes. For TCRbeta analysis, collaborators shipped samples as frozen whole blood, isolated PBMCs, or DNA extracted from either of those sample types. V is cut by 4 bases and J by 3 bases, and the space between the germline ends is 12 bases. CDR3 length: 14 amino acids, cysteine to phenylalanine. Only CDR3 DNA is held: 42 bases, read in frame from base 1. From the germline V gene (reference sequence), CDR1 is MNHNY and CDR2 is SVGAGI. Details on this clone: Which antigen it targets is not known. No quality values exist for individual bases; no much larger clone is one base distant.

Sequencing used peripheral blood. Recombination joined TRBV6-6 with TRBJ1-2, with TRBD1 tentatively as D gene (5 bases match). This receptor was taken from a man aged 60 to 75 with acute or convalescent COVID-19. The CDR3 amino acid sequence is: CASSSRGEDYGYTF. The sequenced DNA is TGTGCCAGCAGTTCACGGGGGGAGGACTATGGCTACACCTTC.